The clone carrying this TCR beta chain has a handful of counts. A much larger clone sits a single nucleotide away, making a read error possible. The cDNA was generated by 5'RACE with 10-nucleotide random UMIs. TCRdb itself ran the 5' RACE reads through MiXCR, one entry per CDR3 protein. The sample consists of about 74,000 distinct CDR3 sequences, around 5.2% of them appearing once. The entry originates in a study of neurological immune-mediated disorders. CDR1 and CDR2 (germline): SQVTM, ANQGSEA. The CDR3 covers 13 residues. Specimen: PBMCs. The sequence was collected from a man aged 18 to 29 with multiple sclerosis. The genes are TRBV29-1 and TRBJ2-6; TRBD1 matches 8 bases. CDR3 region: CSARGPGAKVLTF. DNA for the CDR3: TGCAGCGCCAGGGGGCCTGGGGCCAAAGTCCTGACTTTC.